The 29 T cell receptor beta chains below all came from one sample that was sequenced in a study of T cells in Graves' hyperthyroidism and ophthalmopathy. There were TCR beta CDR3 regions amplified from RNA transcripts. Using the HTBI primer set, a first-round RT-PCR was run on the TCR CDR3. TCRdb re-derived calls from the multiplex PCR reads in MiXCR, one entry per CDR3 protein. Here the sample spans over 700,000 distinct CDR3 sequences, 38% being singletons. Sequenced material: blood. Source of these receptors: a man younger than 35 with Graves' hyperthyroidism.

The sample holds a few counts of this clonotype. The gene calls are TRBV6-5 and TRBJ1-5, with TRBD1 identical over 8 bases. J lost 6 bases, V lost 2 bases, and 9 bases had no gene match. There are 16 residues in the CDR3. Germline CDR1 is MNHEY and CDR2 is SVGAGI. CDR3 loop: CASSYEERTGSQPQHF. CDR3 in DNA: TGTGCCAGCAGTTACGAGGAACGGACAGGGAGTCAGCCCCAGCATTTT.

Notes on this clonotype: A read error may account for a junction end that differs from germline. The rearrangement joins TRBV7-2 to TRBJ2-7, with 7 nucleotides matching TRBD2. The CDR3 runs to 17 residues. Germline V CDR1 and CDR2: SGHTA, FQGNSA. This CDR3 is CASSQYTGGSSLYEQYF. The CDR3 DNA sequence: TGCGCCAGCAGCCAATACACGGGAGGCTCGTCCCTCTACGAGCAGTACTTC.

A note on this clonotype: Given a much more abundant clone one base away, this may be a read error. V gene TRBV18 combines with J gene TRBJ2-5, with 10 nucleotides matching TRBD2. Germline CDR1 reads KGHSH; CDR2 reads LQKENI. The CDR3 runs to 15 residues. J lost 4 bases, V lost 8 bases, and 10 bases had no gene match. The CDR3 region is CASTLAGTTGETQYF. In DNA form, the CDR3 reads TGTGCCAGCACACTAGCGGGGACCACAGGAGAGACCCAGTACTTC.

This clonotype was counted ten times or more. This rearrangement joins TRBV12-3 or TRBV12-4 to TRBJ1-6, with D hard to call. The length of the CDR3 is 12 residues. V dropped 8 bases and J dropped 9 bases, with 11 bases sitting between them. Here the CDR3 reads CASGPWGSPLHF. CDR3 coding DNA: TGTGCCAGCGGCCCGTGGGGTTCACCCCTCCACTTT.

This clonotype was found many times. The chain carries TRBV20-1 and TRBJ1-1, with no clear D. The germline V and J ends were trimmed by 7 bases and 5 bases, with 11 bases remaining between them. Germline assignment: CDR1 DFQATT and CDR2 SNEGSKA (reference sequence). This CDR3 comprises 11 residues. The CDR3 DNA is TGCAGTGGATGGGTAGGGACTGAAGCTTTCTTT. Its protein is CSGWVGTEAFF.

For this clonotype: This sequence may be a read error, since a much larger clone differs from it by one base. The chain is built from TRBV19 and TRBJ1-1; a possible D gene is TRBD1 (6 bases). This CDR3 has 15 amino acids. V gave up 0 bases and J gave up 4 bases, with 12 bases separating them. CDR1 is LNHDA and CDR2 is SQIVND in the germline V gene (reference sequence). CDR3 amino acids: CASSIEPGAGTEAFF. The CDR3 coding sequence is TGTGCCAGTAGTATAGAGCCGGGGGCAGGCACTGAAGCTTTCTTT.

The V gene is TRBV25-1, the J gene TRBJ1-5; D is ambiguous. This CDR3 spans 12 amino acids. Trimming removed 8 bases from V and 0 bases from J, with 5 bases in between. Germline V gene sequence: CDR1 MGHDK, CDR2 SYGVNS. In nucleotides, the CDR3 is TGTGCCAGCCCCTCTAGCAATCAGCCCCAGCATTTT. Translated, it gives CASPSSNQPQHF. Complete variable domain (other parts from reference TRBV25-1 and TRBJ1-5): EADIYQTPRYLVIGTGKKITLECSQTMGHDKMYWYQQDPGMELHLIHYSYGVNSTEKGDLSSESTVSRIRTEHFPLTLESARPSHTSQYLCASPSSNQPQHFGDGTRLSIL.

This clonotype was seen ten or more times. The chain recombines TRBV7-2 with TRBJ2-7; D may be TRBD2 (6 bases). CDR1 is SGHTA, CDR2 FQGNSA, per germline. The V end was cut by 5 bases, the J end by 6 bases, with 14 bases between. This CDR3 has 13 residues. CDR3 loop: CASSPQLASEQYF. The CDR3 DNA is TGTGCCAGCAGCCCCCAGCTAGCGAGCGAGCAGTACTTC.

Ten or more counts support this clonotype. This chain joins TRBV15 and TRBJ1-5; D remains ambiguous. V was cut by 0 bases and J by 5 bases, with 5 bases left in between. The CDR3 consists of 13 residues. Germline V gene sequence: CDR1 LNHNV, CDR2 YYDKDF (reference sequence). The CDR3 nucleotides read TGTGCCACCAGCAGAGAACCAGATCAGCCCCAGCATTTT. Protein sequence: CATSREPDQPQHF.

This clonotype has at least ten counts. The CDR3 DNA is TGTGCCAGCAGCTTAGGTCAGGGGCCGAGTCAGCCCCAGCATTTT. Its protein is CASSLGQGPSQPQHF. The chain uses TRBV7-2 and TRBJ1-5; D is perhaps TRBD1 (6 bases). Germline CDR1 is SGHTA and CDR2 is FQGNSA. Trimming removed 1 base from V and 6 bases from J, with 13 bases in between. The CDR3 runs to 15 residues.

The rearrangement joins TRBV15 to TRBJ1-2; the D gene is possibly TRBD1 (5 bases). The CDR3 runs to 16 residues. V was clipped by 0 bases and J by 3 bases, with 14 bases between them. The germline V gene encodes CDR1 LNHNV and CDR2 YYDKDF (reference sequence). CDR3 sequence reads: CATSRDRAGWDYGYTF. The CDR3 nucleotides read TGTGCCACCAGCAGAGATCGGGCAGGGTGGGACTATGGCTACACCTTC.

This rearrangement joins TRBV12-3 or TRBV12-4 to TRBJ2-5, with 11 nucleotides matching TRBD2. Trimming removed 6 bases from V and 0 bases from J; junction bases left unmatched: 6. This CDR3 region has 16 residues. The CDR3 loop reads CASRKTSGSYQETQYF. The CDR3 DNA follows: TGTGCCAGCAGAAAAACTAGCGGGAGCTACCAAGAGACCCAGTACTTC.

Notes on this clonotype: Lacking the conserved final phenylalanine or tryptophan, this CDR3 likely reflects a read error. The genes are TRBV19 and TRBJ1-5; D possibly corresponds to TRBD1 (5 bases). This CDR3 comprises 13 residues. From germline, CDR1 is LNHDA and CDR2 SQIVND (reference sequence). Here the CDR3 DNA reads TGTGCCGGTAGTGTATGGGGGGATCAGCCCCAGCATTCT. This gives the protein CAGSVWGDQPQHS.

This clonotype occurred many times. The CDR3 coding sequence is TGTGCCAGCAGCTTAAAAGGGACAGGGATGACCCAGTACTTC. Translation: CASSLKGTGMTQYF. The chain couples TRBV7-3 to TRBJ2-5, with 9 bases fitting TRBD1. Trimming at V came to 1 base and at J to 7 bases, leaving 4 bases not matched to a gene. Germline CDR1 SGHTA, CDR2 FQGTGA. The CDR3 loop spans 14 amino acids.

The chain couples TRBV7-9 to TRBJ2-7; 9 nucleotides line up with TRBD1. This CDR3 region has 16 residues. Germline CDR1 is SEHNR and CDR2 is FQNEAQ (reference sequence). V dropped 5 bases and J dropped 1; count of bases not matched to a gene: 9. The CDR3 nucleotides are TGTGCCAGCAGCCCACCGGCGGACAGGGGTTCCTACGAGCAGTACTTC. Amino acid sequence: CASSPPADRGSYEQYF.

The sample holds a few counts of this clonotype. In DNA form, the CDR3 reads TGTGCCAGCAGTTCTGGACAGATCTCGAATTCACCCCTCCACTTT. Its translation: CASSSGQISNSPLHF. V gene TRBV2 combines with J gene TRBJ1-6, with D possibly matching TRBD1 (6 bases). Germline V gene sequence: CDR1 SNHLY, CDR2 FYNNEI. CDR3 length: 15 amino acids. Deletions cut 5 bases from V and 7 bases from J, with 15 bases between.

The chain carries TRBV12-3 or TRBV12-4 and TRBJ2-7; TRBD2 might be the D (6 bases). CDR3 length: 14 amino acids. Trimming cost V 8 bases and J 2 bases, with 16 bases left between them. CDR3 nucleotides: TGTGCCAGCGGGAGAGGCGGAGGGACCTACGAGCAGTACTTC. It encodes CASGRGGGTYEQYF.

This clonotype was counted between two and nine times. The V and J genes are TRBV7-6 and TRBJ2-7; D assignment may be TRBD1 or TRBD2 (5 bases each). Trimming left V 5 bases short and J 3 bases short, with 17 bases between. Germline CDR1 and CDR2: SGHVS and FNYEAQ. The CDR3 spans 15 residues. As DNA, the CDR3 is TGTGCCAGCAGCCATTCCGGGGCTGGCGGCTACGAGCAGTACTTC. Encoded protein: CASSHSGAGGYEQYF.

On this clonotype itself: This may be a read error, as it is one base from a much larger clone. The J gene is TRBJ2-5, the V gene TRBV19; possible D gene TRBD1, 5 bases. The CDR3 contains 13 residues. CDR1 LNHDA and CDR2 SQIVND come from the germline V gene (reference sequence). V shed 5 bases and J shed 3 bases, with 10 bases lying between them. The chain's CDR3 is CASSGTTEETQYF. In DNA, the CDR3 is TGTGCCAGTAGTGGTACGACAGAAGAGACCCAGTACTTC.

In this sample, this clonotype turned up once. The CDR3 DNA is TGCAGCGTAGAGACAGGGGAAAGCAATCAGCCCCAGCATTTT. The encoded protein is CSVETGESNQPQHF. The chain combines TRBV29-1 with TRBJ1-5; 8 bases are a match to TRBD1. Looked up from germline, CDR1 is SQVTM and CDR2 is ANQGSEA. This CDR3 has 14 amino acids. V was clipped by 6 bases and J by 1 base; unmatched bases: 5.

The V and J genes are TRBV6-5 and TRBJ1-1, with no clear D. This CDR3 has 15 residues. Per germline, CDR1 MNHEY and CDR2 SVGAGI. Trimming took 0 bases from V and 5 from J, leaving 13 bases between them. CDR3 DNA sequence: TGTGCCAGCAGTTACTCGAAACCCTCCAGGACTGAAGCTTTCTTT. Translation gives CASSYSKPSRTEAFF.

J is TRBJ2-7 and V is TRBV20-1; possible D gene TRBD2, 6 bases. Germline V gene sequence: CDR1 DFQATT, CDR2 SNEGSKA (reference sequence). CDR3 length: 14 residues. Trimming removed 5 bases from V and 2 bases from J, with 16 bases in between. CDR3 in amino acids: CSARGVQGAYEQYF. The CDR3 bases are TGCAGTGCTCGCGGGGTGCAGGGTGCCTACGAGCAGTACTTC.

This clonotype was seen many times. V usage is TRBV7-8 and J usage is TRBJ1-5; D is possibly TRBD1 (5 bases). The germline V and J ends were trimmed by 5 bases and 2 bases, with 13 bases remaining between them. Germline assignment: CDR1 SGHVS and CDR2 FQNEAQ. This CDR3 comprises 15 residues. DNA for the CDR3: TGTGCCAGCAGCCAAGACAGTCTGCGCAATCAGCCCCAGCATTTT. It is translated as CASSQDSLRNQPQHF.

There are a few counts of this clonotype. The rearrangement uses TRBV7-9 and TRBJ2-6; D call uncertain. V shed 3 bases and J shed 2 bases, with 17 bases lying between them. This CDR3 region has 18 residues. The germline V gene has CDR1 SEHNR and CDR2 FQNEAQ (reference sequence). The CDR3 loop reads CASSLGWSLSPGANVLTF. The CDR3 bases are TGTGCCAGCAGCTTGGGATGGTCCCTGTCGCCTGGGGCCAACGTCCTGACTTTC. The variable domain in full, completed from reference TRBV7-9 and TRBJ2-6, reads DTGVSQNPRHKITKRGQNVTFRCDPISEHNRLYWYRQTLGQGPEFLTYFQNEAQLEKSRLLSDRFSAERPKGSFSTLEIQRTEQGDSAMYLCASSLGWSLSPGANVLTFGAGSRLTVL.

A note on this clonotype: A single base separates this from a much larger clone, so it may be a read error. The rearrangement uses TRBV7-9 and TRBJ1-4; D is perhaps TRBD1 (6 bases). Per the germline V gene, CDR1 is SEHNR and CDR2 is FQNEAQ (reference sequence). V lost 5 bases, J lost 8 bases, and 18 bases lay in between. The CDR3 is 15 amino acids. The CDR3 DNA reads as TGTGCCAGCAGCGCAGAGGCAGGGGACGGAGAAAAACTGTTTTTT. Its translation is CASSAEAGDGEKLFF. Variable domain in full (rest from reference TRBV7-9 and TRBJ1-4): DTGVSQNPRHKITKRGQNVTFRCDPISEHNRLYWYRQTLGQGPEFLTYFQNEAQLEKSRLLSDRFSAERPKGSFSTLEIQRTEQGDSAMYLCASSAEAGDGEKLFFGSGTQLSVL.

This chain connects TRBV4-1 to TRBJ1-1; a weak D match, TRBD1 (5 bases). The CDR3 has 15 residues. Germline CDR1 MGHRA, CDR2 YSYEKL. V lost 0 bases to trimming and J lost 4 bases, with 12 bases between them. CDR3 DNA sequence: TGCGCCAGCAGCCAAGATAGATCAGGGCCCACTGAAGCTTTCTTT. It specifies CASSQDRSGPTEAFF.

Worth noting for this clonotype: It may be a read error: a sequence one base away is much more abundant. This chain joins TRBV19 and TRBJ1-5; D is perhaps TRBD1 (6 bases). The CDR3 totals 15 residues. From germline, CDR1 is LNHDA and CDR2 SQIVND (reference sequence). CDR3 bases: TGTGCCAGTAGTATAGATGGTGGGGGCGGGCAGCTCCAGCATTTT. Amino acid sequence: CASSIDGGGGQLQHF.

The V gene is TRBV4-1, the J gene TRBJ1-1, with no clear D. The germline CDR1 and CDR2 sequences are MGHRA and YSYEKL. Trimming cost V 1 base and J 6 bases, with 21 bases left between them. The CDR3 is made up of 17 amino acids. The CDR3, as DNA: TGCGCCAGCAGCCAAGTGTCCGGCCGCCGAAGGTCTTCTGAAGCTTTCTTT. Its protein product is CASSQVSGRRRSSEAFF.

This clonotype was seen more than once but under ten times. For the CDR3, the DNA is TGTGCCAGCCAGACAGTGAGGGGACTGTTTTTT. As protein: CASQTVRGLFF. This chain links TRBV2 with TRBJ1-4; D is possibly TRBD1 (5 bases). Germline V gene data show CDR1 as SNHLY and CDR2 as FYNNEI. Trimming took off 8 bases at V and 13 bases at J, with 14 bases between the two ends. The CDR3 extends over 11 amino acids. The full variable domain, rest sourced from reference TRBV2 and TRBJ1-4, is EPEVTQTPSHQVTQMGQEVILRCVPISNHLYFYWYRQILGQKVEFLVSFYNNEISEKSEIFDDQFSVERPDGSNFTLKIRSTKLEDSAMYFCASQTVRGLFFGSGTQLSVL.